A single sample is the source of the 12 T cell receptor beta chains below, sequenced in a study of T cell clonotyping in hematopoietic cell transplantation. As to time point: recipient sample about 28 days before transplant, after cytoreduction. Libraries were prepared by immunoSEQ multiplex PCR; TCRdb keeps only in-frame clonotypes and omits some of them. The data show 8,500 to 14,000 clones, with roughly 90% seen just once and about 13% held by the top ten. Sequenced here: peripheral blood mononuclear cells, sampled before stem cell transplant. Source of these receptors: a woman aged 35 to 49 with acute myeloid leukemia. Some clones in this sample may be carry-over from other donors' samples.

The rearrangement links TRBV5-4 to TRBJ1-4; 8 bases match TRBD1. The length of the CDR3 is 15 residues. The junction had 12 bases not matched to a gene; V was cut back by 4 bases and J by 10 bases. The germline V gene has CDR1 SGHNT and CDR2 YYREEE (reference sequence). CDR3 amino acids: CASSDQTGVESKLFF. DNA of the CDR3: TGTGCCAGCAGCGATCAGACAGGGGTCGAATCAAAACTGTTTTTT.

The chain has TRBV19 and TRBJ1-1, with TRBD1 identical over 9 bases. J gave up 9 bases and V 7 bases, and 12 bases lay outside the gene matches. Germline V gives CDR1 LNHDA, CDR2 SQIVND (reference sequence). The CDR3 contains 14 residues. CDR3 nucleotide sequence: TGTGCCAGTATCGATCCCGGGACAGGGTCCAAAGCTTTCTTT. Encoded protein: CASIDPGTGSKAFF.

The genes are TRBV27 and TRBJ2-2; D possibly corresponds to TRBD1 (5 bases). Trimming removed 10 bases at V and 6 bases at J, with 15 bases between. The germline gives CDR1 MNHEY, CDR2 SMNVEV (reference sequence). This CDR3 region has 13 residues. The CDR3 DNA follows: TGTGCCACCCGTTGGGGCGCCCCCGGGGAGCTGTTTTTT. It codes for CATRWGAPGELFF.

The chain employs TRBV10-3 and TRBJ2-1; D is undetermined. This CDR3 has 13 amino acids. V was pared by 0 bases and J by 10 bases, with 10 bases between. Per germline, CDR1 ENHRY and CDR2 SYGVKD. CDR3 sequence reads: CAISESDRLEQFF. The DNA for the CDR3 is TGTGCCATCAGTGAGTCGGACCGCCTCGAGCAGTTCTTC.

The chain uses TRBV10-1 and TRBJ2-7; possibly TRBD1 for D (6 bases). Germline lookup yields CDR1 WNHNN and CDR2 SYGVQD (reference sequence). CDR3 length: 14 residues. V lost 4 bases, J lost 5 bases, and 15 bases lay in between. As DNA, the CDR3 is TGCGCCAGCAGTGCCCCAGGGGCCTTTGACGAGCAGTACTTC. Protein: CASSAPGAFDEQYF.

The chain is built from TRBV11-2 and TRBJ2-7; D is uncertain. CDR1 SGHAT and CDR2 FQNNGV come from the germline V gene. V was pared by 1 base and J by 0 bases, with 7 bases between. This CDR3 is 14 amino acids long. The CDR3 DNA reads TGTGCCAGCAGCTTAGGTCACACCTCCTACGAGCAGTACTTC. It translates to CASSLGHTSYEQYF.

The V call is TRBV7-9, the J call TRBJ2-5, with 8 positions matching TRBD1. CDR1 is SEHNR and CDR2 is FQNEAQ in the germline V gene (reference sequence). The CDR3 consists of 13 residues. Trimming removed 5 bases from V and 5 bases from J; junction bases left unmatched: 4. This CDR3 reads CASSTGGKETQYF. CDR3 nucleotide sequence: TGTGCCAGCAGCACAGGGGGTAAGGAGACCCAGTACTTC. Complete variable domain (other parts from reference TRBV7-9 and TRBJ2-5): DTGVSQNPRHKITKRGQNVTFRCDPISEHNRLYWYRQTLGQGPEFLTYFQNEAQLEKSRLLSDRFSAERPKGSFSTLEIQRTEQGDSAMYLCASSTGGKETQYFGPGTRLLVL.

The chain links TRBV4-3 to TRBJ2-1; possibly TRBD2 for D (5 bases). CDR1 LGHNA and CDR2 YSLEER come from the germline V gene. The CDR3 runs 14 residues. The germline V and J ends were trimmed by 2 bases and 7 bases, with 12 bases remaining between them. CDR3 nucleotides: TGCGCCAGCAGCCAACCGCTGCGGACTAATGAGCAGTTCTTC. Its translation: CASSQPLRTNEQFF.

The CDR3 sequence is CASSTTFAGTSEKLFF. CDR3 bases: TGTGCCAGTAGTACCACCTTTGCAGGGACCAGTGAAAAACTGTTTTTT. This chain links TRBV19 with TRBJ1-4; D might be TRBD1 (5 bases). V shed 4 bases and J shed 7 bases, with 19 bases lying between them. The CDR3 has 16 amino acids. The germline V gene encodes CDR1 LNHDA and CDR2 SQIVND (reference sequence).

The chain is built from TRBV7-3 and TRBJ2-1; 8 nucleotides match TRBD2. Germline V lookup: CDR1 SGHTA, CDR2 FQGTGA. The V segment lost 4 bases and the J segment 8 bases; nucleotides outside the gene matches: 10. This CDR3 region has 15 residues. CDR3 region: CASSSKRESIDEQFF. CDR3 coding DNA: TGTGCCAGCAGCTCCAAGCGGGAGAGTATCGATGAGCAGTTCTTC.

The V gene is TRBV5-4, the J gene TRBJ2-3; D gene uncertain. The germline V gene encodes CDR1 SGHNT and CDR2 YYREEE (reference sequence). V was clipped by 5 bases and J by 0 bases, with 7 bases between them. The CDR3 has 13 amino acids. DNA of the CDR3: TGTGCCAGCAGGGACCGAAGCACAGATACGCAGTATTTT. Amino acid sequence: CASRDRSTDTQYF. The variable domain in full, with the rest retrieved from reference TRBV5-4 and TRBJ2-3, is ETGVTQSPTHLIKTRGQQVTLRCSSQSGHNTVSWYQQALGQGPQFIFQYYREEENGRGNFPPRFSGLQFPNYSSELNVNALELDDSALYLCASRDRSTDTQYFGPGTRLTVL.

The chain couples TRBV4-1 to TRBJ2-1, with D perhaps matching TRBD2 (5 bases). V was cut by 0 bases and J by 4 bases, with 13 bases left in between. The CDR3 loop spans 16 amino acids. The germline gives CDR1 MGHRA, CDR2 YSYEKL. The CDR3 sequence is CASSQDGSVSYNEQFF. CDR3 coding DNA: TGCGCCAGCAGCCAAGATGGTAGCGTGTCTTACAATGAGCAGTTCTTC.